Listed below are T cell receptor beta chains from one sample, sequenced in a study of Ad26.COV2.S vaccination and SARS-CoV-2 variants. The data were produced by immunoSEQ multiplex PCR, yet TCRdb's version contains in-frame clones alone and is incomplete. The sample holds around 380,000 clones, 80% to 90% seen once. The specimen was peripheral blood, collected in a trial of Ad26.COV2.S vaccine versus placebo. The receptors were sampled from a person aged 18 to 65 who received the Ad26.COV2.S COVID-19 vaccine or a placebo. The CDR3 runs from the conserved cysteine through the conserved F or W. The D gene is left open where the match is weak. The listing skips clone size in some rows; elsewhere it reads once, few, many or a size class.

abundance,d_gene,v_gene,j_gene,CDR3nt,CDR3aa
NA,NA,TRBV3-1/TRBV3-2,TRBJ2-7,TGTGCCAGCAGCCAAGACTCCTACGAGCAGTACTTC,CASSQDSYEQYF
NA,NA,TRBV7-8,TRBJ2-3,TGTGCCAGCAGCTTATATGGGGGTATTACAGATACGCAGTATTTT,CASSLYGGITDTQYF
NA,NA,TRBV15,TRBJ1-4,TGTGCCACCAGCAATGGGTTTTCTAATGAAAAACTGTTTTTT,CATSNGFSNEKLFF
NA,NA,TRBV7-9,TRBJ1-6,TGTGCCAGCAGCTTATTTAGCTCCTATAATTCACCCCTCCACTTT,CASSLFSSYNSPLHF
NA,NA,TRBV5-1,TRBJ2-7,TGCGCCAGCAGCTTGACGGTGACTTCGGACGAGCAGTACTTC,CASSLTVTSDEQYF
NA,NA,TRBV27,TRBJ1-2,TGTGCCAGCAGTCCCTTATCTAACAGGGAGGGCTACACCTTC,CASSPLSNREGYTF
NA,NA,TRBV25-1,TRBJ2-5,TGTGCCAGCAGTGACTCGGGACAAGAGACCCAGTACTTC,CASSDSGQETQYF
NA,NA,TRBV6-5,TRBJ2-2,TGTGCCAGCAGTTACGTCTCTCGCGGGGAGCTGTTTTTT,CASSYVSRGELFF
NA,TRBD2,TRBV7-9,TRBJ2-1,TGTGCCAGCAGCCCTATAGCGGGCTCCTACAATGAGCAGTTCTTC,CASSPIAGSYNEQFF
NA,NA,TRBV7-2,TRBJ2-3,TGTGCCAGCAGCTTCAAGACTAGTTCAGATACGCAGTATTTT,CASSFKTSSDTQYF
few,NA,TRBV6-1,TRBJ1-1,TGTGCCAGCAGTGAATGGGGGGCGGGGAACACTGAAGCTTTCTTT,CASSEWGAGNTEAFF
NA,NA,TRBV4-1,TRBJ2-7,TGCGCCAGCAGCCAAGAAAGGAGCTACGAGCAGTACTTC,CASSQERSYEQYF
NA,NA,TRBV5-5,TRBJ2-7,TGTGCCAGCAGCTTGGGTTCAGGGCCCTACGAGCAGTACTTC,CASSLGSGPYEQYF
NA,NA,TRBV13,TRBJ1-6,TGTGCCAGCAGCTTGCGGACAGCTACTAATTCACCCCTCCACTTT,CASSLRTATNSPLHF
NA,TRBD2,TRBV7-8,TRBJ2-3,TGTGCCAGCAGCACCCTCCCCAGCGGGGGGGCCCATACGCAGTATTTT,CASSTLPSGGAHTQYF
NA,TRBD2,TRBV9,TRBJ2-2,TGTGCCAGCAGCGTAGCCCCCATAAGGGAGGGCACCGGGGAGCTGTTTTTT,CASSVAPIREGTGELFF
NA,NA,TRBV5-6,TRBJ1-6,TGTGCCAGCAGCTTCGAATTAGGCCCGAATTCACCCCTCCACTTT,CASSFELGPNSPLHF
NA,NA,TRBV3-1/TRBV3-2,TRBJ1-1,TGTGCCAGCAGCCGAGGGTTAGGGGGGGAAGCTTTCTTT,CASSRGLGGEAFF
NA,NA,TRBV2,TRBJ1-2,TGTGCCAGCAGTCTACCGCGGAATGGGGACTCTGGCTACACCTTC,CASSLPRNGDSGYTF
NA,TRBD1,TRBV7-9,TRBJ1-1,TGTGCCAGCAGCCGTGGGACAGGGGGCACTGAAGCTTTCTTT,CASSRGTGGTEAFF
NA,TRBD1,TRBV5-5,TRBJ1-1,TGTGCCAGCAGAGGGACAGGGCAGACTGAAGCTTTCTTT,CASRGTGQTEAFF
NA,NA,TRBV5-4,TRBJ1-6,TGTGCCAGCAGCTTGGGTCGAAGCTCCTATAATTCACCCCTCCACTTT,CASSLGRSSYNSPLHF
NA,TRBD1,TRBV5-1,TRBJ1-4,TGCGCCAGCAGCCCAGGTGGGACAGGGGGCGAAAAACTGTTTTTT,CASSPGGTGGEKLFF
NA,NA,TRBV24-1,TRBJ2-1,TGTGCCACCAGTGACCCCCGTGTTGTCTACAATGAGCAGTTCTTC,CATSDPRVVYNEQFF
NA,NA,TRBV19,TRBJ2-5,TGTGCCAGTAGTATAGAAGTACAACGGCAAGAGACCCAGTACTTC,CASSIEVQRQETQYF
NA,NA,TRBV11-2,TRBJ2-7,TGTGCCAGCAGCTCCAACCGACAGGGAGGTGTGGGGGAGCAGTACTTC,CASSSNRQGGVGEQYF
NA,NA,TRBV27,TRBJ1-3,TGTGCCAGCAGTTTATCGGGGGGGCCAGGAAACACCATATATTTT,CASSLSGGPGNTIYF
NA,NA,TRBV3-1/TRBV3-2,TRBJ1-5,TGTGCCAGCAGCCAGGGCCAAAATCAGCCCCAGCATTTT,CASSQGQNQPQHF
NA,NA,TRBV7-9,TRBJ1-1,TGTGCCAGCAGCTCCAGGGTAATGAACACTGAAGCTTTCTTT,CASSSRVMNTEAFF
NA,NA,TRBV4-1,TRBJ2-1,TGCGCCAGCAGCCGGAATGACTATGAGCAGTTCTTC,CASSRNDYEQFF
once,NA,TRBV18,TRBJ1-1,TGTGCCAGCTCACCGGGGGGAGGTGCTGAAGCTTTCTTT,CASSPGGGAEAFF
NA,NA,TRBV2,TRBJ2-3,TGTGCCAGCAAACCACGGCCAGTCACAGATACGCAGTATTTT,CASKPRPVTDTQYF
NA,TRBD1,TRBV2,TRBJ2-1,TGTGCCAGCAGTGTTGAGATAACAGGGGTTATCTACAATGAGCAGTTCTTC,CASSVEITGVIYNEQFF
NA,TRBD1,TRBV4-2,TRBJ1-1,TGTGCCAGCAGCCCCAATTTCGGGACAGGGAACACTGAAGCTTTCTTT,CASSPNFGTGNTEAFF
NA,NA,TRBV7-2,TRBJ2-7,TGTGCCAGCAGCAAGGGAGGAGGGGGCTACGAGCAGTACTTC,CASSKGGGGYEQYF
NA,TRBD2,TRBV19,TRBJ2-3,TGTGCCAGTAGTACCAGGAGACGGGGGGGCCGTTTAGATACGCAGTATTTT,CASSTRRRGGRLDTQYF
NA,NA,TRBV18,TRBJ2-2,TGTGCCACCAGCGCGAACACCGGGGAGCTGTTTTTT,CATSANTGELFF
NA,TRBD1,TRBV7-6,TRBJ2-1,TGTGCCAGCAGCCAAGCCGGGACAGCCTACAATGAGCAGTTCTTC,CASSQAGTAYNEQFF
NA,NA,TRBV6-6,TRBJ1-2,TGTGCCAGCAGTTCCTACATAGAGACCCTTCCCTATGGCTACACCTTC,CASSSYIETLPYGYTF
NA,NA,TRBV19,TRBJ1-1,TGTGCCAGTAGCGTTGCGACTGAAGCTTTCTTT,CASSVATEAFF
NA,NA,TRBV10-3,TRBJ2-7,TGTGCCATCTCACACGAGCAGTACTTC,CAISHEQYF
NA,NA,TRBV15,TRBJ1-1,TGTGCCACCAGCGAAGACTTCATGAACACTGAAGCTTTCTTT,CATSEDFMNTEAFF
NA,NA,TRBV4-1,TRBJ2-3,TGCGCCAGCAGCGGACGCACAGATACGCAGTATTTT,CASSGRTDTQYF
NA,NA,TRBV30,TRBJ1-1,TGTGCCTGGAGCAGGGGTTCGAACACTGAAGCTTTCTTT,CAWSRGSNTEAFF
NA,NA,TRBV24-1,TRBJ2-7,TGTGCCACTTCCGCCGGGGGCGAAGTCTACGAGCAGTACTTC,CATSAGGEVYEQYF
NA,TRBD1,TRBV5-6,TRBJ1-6,TGTGCCAGCACAATAGGGGGCAGTTATAATTCACCCCTCCACTTT,CASTIGGSYNSPLHF
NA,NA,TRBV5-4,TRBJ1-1,TGTGCCAGCAGCCTGATTGGCCTAGTGGGTGCTTTCTTT,CASSLIGLVGAFF
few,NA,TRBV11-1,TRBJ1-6,TGTGCCAGCAGCGCACCCGGGACATGGGATTCACCCCTCCACTTT,CASSAPGTWDSPLHF
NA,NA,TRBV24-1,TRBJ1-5,TGTGCCACCAGTTGGGACGCCAGGAATTTT,CATSWDARNF
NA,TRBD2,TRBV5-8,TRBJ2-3,TGTGCCAGCAGCTTGACGACCTGGTTTAGCGGGAATTTGGATACGCAGTATTTT,CASSLTTWFSGNLDTQYF
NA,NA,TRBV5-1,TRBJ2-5,TGCGCCAGCAGCTTAGAGGTGATACAGGATATGGACTTC,CASSLEVIQDMDF
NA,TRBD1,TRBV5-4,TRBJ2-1,TGTGCCAGCAGCTCTACAACAGGGGCTCCCTACAATGAGCAGTTCTTC,CASSSTTGAPYNEQFF
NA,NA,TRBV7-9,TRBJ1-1,TGTGCCAGCAGCTTAGTGACGGATGAAGCTTTCTTT,CASSLVTDEAFF
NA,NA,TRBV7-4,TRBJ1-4,TGTGCCCCCTGGGCAGGCCCCTGGTCTAATGAAAAACTGTTTTTT,CAPWAGPWSNEKLFF
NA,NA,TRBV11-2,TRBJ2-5,TGTGCCAGCAGCTTGGGAAGGGAAGAGACCCAGTACTTC,CASSLGREETQYF